This TCR beta chain was retrieved from a study of cytomegalovirus exposure and HLA in healthy donors (TCRdb year 2017). Background on the whole study: According to an earlier analysis of several hundred of the donors, roughly 180 million T cells yielded 117 million unique TCR beta sequences and 276 Gb of sequence data. Several DR-DQ haplotypes were treated as single units for association and clustering because of strong linkage in the cohort. The later analysis used no new phenotypic data to find candidate immune exposures, relying instead on TCR beta sequences and their occurrence across donors. To decide whether each TCR beta V gene segment behaved as functional or pseudogenic, an earlier analysis of 587 of the donors relied on high-throughput TCR beta sequencing. The study profiled the T cell repertoires of under 700 subjects by immunosequencing and related them to cytomegalovirus serostatus. All discovery cohort repertoires had been generated using a single sequencing platform. The aim of the study was to test whether cataloging public T cell receptors could identify signatures of past pathogen exposure. Across roughly 420 genotyped donors of the cohort, an average of roughly 200,000 unique TCR beta nucleotide sequences per donor were sequenced, and roughly a sixth of those sequences were non-productive. Roughly 300 gigabases of sequencing data and tens of millions of unique TCR sequences were included in an early release covering about 700 HLA-typed donors. Donor age, sex, ethnicity and CMV serostatus were compiled together with the repertoire data. A later genetic analysis used genome-wide SNP genotypes for about three fifths of the 666 donors, treating that subset as a discovery cohort. The number of typed donors differed by locus: about 620-630 for A, B, C, DRB1 and DQB1; 500 to 550 for DQA1; over 600 for DPA1; and approximately 450 for DPB1. The study combined high-throughput TCR immunosequencing, statistical association of individual TCRs with disease status, and machine learning to predict cytomegalovirus infection status. The genetic ancestry cluster associated with self-reported Caucasian donors included 70% to 85% of the roughly 400 genotyped donors. A later analysis re-examined previously published TCR beta repertoires from more than 550 donors and added high-resolution HLA genotyping to investigate patterns of TCR occurrence. HLA typing covered class I and class II loci at four-digit resolution. Along with the approximately 620-subject first cohort, a separate validation cohort of over 90 different subjects was used.

A word on this clone: Which antigen it targets is not known.

Here is what the overall study found, with its caveats: In an earlier analysis of some 550 of the donors, most TCR beta V segments were observed in productive rearrangements about 90% or about 30% of the time, broadly matching IMGT annotations. The authors suggested that the approach could potentially be extended to other disease states and immunological phenotypes. Because counts were too low, roughly 17 rarely observed V segments, including chromosome 9 orphons, were left out of the earlier analysis of roughly 600 of the donors. In a later analysis, 16,951 TCR beta sequences were associated with specific HLA alleles at a false discovery rate of 0.05. In a later genetic analysis, a missense DCLRE1C variant was associated with V-gene and J-gene trimming of TCR beta chains, and the association was replicated in an independent cohort. For the cohort, immune exposure information was limited to CMV serostatus. A further reported finding was that TCR beta sequences accurately predicted the HLA-A and HLA-B alleles for most subjects in the first cohort. Roughly uniform sequencing depth across donors was assumed in presence/absence analyses, although this assumption may not hold. Only TCR beta chains were sequenced in this cohort, and the absence of alpha or paired-chain data limited detectable features. In a later analysis, several top co-occurrence clusters were reported to appear linked to parvovirus B19, influenza, CMV and Epstein-Barr virus. In vitro tests confirmed that a few of the cytomegalovirus-associated TCR beta chains recognize cytomegalovirus antigens. Correlated functional status among segregating V segments might be attributable to linkage disequilibrium, but an unknown experimental factor could not be ruled out. HLA typing was unavailable for some donors at each locus, so association tests used only the typed subset. Most CMV-associated TCR beta chains appeared to be HLA-restricted in a later analysis, and the HLA associations seemed to be driven largely by CMV exposure. When HLA alleles, especially DR and DQ, strongly co-occurred, attributing TCR associations to individual alleles was difficult. In both the original and validation cohorts, the classifier was reported to diagnose cytomegalovirus status with high specificity and sensitivity. In a later analysis, HLA-associated TCR beta chains were found to be more clonally expanded and to have lower generation probabilities than equally common non-associated chains. A cluster of highly shared sequence variants was judged likely to be a technical artifact of the sequencing pipeline. Across donors, most TCR sequences were observed very rarely, whereas some public TCRs were present in many individuals. According to a later genetic analysis, donors in an Asian-associated ancestry cluster had fewer N-insertions in productive TCRs than the approximately 630-donor mean. Some IMGT-functional V segments, including TRBV6-2 and TRBV6-3, could not be told apart with the 87-base-pair reads, so those segments were excluded. In the study, 150 to 200 TCR beta chains were listed as associated with cytomegalovirus. In a later analysis, TCR association rates were found to vary across HLA loci, with the most associated TCRs seen for DRB1 alleles and the fewest for HLA-C alleles.

Sequences SGHRS (CDR1) and YFSETQ (CDR2) are obtained from the germline V gene. The germline V end is reduced by 0 bases and the J end by 11 bases; junction bases left unmatched: 7. The CDR3 numbers 13 residues from cysteine through phenylalanine. Just the 39-base CDR3 DNA is kept, in frame starting at base 1. The cohort was made up of 666 healthy bone marrow donors. Cohort members were all nominally healthy when sampled, although unrecorded immune exposures were likely present. The donor was CMV seronegative and belonged to the group of 380 or so seronegative cohort members. A peripheral blood sample was collected from each donor, and TCR beta sequencing was performed on peripheral blood mononuclear cells. The Qiagen DNeasy Blood Extraction Kit was used to extract genomic DNA from the blood cell samples. The protocol used for the library was the immunoSEQ multiplex PCR assay. For the multiplex PCR, a mixture combining 60 forward primers for TCR Vbeta segments and 13 reverse primers for TCR Jbeta segments was used. The CDR3 region of rearranged TCR beta genes was amplified from genomic DNA with a multiplex PCR assay. The Illumina HiSeq System was used to sequence the amplified TCR beta libraries as 87-base-pair reads. The authors processed their data as follows. A later analysis counted about 80 million unique TCR beta chains across the 666 repertoires, and some 11 million of these chains were shared by at least two donors. A nearest-neighbor algorithm error-corrected the raw reads and collapsed the reads into unique sequences, merging closely related sequences to remove PCR and sequencing errors. V, D and J gene segments were assigned by aligning CDR3 sequences to IMGT reference sequences. For a sequence to be retained, a match of at least six nucleotides to both a V gene segment and a J gene segment was required. Rearrangements were called productive when the CDR3 lacked stop codons and stayed in frame with V and J; all others were non-productive. Following IMGT convention, CDR3 was defined as the stretch from the second conserved V-encoded cysteine to the conserved J-encoded phenylalanine. Sequences without an unambiguous match to a single V gene segment were excluded from the earlier analysis of 450 to 750 of the donors. An earlier analysis of 500 to 600 of the donors classified V segments as functional when productive rearrangements were above 56.7% and as segregating when the standard deviation between donors was above 5%. A statistical classification framework was developed to diagnose cytomegalovirus status using the catalog of TCR beta chain sequences. V and J gene assignment, in a later analysis, came from comparing TCR nucleotide sequences with IMGT/GENE-DB human TR gene sequences. Using the TCRdist pipeline, a later analysis assigned CDR3 sequences along with most-parsimonious VDJ recombination scenarios. In a later analysis, each TCR beta chain was defined by its CDR3 amino acid sequence together with its V-gene family, and reads lacking a unique V-gene family were excluded. A later analysis removed 592 highly shared, low-generation-probability nucleotide sequences to deal with suspected cross-contamination and a sequencing artifact. For each public chain, a later analysis derived a clonal expansion index from normalized ranks of inferred template counts within each repertoire. In a later analysis, generation probabilities were computed using a VDJ recombination model fitted to out-of-frame rearrangements, and the results were checked against IGoR. Hypergeometric tests were used in a later analysis to score TCR-TCR, TCR-HLA and TCR-CMV co-occurrence, with a repertoire-size bias correction applied to the TCR pairs. In a later analysis, false discovery rates were estimated by permuting HLA or CMV assignments 20 times. In a later analysis, co-occurring TCRs were grouped with DBSCAN, and TCRdist sequence similarity was added when clustering was performed within HLA-allele-positive subsets. Co-occurrence clustering excluded repertoires with fewer than 30,000 or more than 120,000 public chains, plus five with anomalous nucleotide sharing. The table comes from immuneACCESS by way of TCRdb, which keeps in-frame sequences with V and J called. Part of the clones is missing from these tables; in studies checked, under half for an unresolved V gene and the rest for unknown reasons. V, J and clone size were drawn from that table, and D and trimming were deduced from the DNA. The sample table on file contains roughly 50,000 clones. The ten largest clonotypes hold 2.1% of the sample.

Here the chain combines TRBV5-1 and TRBJ1-2; TRBD1 fits 7 bases in the junction. Sequenced: PBMCs. The sequence was obtained from a woman in her thirties or forties in good health and CMV-seronegative. CDR3 loop: CASSLVGGDGYTF. In nucleotide form, the sequence is TGCGCCAGCAGCTTGGTAGGGGGCGACGGTTACACCTTC.